A single TCR beta chain is shown here with its context. Its antigen is undetermined. Some clones are missing from TCRdb's copy, which holds only in-frame ones; the method was immunoSEQ multiplex PCR. The sample lists some 75,000 clones; about 95% were seen once. This sample was included in a study of cytomegalovirus exposure and HLA in healthy donors. General observations from the study: There were a few CMV-associated chains whose specificity for CMV antigens was confirmed in vitro. A subsequent analysis found that TCR clusters from the first cohort also tended to co-occur in the 120 or so validation repertoires, with around 94% of cluster scores above 0. Across donors, most TCRs were seen rarely, yet some public ones were widespread.

Germline V gives CDR1 SGHRS, CDR2 YFSETQ. V lost 7 bases, J lost 2 bases, and 22 bases lay in between. This CDR3 spans 16 amino acids. The chain couples TRBV5-1 to TRBJ2-7, with a possible D match to TRBD2 (6 bases). The clonotype was recovered from a woman in her late teens or twenties in good health and CMV-seronegative. The sequencing input was PBMCs. The CDR3 protein is CASGMAAGGIAYEQYF. In DNA form, the CDR3 reads TGCGCCAGCGGAATGGCGGCTGGCGGGATCGCCTACGAGCAGTACTTC.